One and the same sample provided the 5 T cell receptor beta chains below, sequenced in a study of T cells in Graves' hyperthyroidism and ophthalmopathy. There were TCR beta CDR3 regions amplified from RNA transcripts. First-round RT-PCR with HTBI primers amplified the TCR CDR3 region. TCRdb independently ran MiXCR on the multiplex PCR reads; one entry per CDR3 protein. This table holds some 650,000 distinct CDR3 sequences, about a sixth found once. What was sequenced was blood. These receptors originate from a woman in her thirties or forties with Graves' ophthalmopathy.

This clonotype was recorded many times. CDR3 DNA sequence: TGCAGTGCAATGGAAGAGACCCAGTACTTC. It codes for CSAMEETQYF. The chain has TRBV20-1 and TRBJ2-5; D uncertain. CDR1 is DFQATT and CDR2 is SNEGSKA in the germline V gene (reference sequence). Trimming removed 6 bases from V and 3 bases from J, with 5 bases in between. CDR3 length: 10 amino acids.

This chain joins TRBV7-2 and TRBJ2-3, with D hard to call. CDR1 and CDR2 from the germline V gene are SGHTA and FQGNSA. This CDR3 contains 15 residues. Trimming left V 2 bases short and J 2 bases short, with 11 bases between. The CDR3 coding sequence is TGTGCCAGCAGCTTATTATTGGACCACACAGATACGCAGTATTTT. It specifies CASSLLLDHTDTQYF. The full variable domain, rest sourced from reference TRBV7-2 and TRBJ2-3, is GAGVSQSPSNKVTEKGKDVELRCDPISGHTALYWYRQSLGQGLEFLIYFQGNSAPDKSGLPSDRFSAERTGGSVSTLTIQRTQQEDSAVYLCASSLLLDHTDTQYFGPGTRLTVL.

This clonotype was seen many times. CDR3 DNA: TGTGCCAGCTCACCAAGGGCAGGGCGGGATTCACCCCTCCACTTT. It codes for CASSPRAGRDSPLHF. The chain recombines TRBV18 with TRBJ1-6; perhaps TRBD1 as D (5 bases). Germline V gives CDR1 KGHSH, CDR2 LQKENI. The length of the CDR3 is 15 residues. V lost 2 bases and J lost 8, with 13 bases in between.

This clonotype was seen once. The V and J genes are TRBV19 and TRBJ2-1; 7 nucleotides line up with TRBD2. Germline V gene sequence: CDR1 LNHDA, CDR2 SQIVND (reference sequence). The CDR3 length is 18 residues. V shed 5 bases and J 0 bases; nucleotides not matched to a gene: 13. The CDR3 spells CASSLRTRGGTSYNEQFF. DNA for the CDR3: TGTGCCAGTAGTCTTAGGACACGGGGAGGGACCTCCTACAATGAGCAGTTCTTC.

On this clonotype: A single base separates this from a much larger clone, so it may be a read error. DNA of the CDR3: TGTGCCAGCAGTTTACAGGGACTAGGCTCCGACGAGCAGTGCTTC. Its translation is CASSLQGLGSDEQCF. The chain uses TRBV12-3 or TRBV12-4 and TRBJ2-7; 8 bases are a match to TRBD2. This CDR3 region has 15 residues.